The rows below give T cell receptor beta chains drawn from one sample of a study of blood T cell repertoires in COVID-19. Using immunoSEQ multiplex PCR, the repertoire was profiled, and TCRdb retains in-frame clones only, with some absent. The data hold 150,000 or so clones, with approximately 84% observed a single time. The specimen was peripheral blood. These receptors were obtained from a woman at least 80 years old with acute or convalescent COVID-19. Each CDR3 is given with its conserved first and last residue. The order of the fields is D gene, J gene, V gene, clone size, CDR3 protein, CDR3 DNA. D genes are given only for firm matches. Size is stated for part of the rows, as once, few or many counts, or as a class when the clone is expanded.

>TRBD1|TRBJ2-7|TRBV5-1|NA
CASSSTGDSYEQYF
TGCGCCAGCAGCTCGACAGGGGACTCCTACGAGCAGTACTTC
>NA|TRBJ2-5|TRBV18|NA
CASSPDSQTAQYF
TGTGCCAGCTCACCAGACTCCCAAACGGCCCAGTACTTC
>NA|TRBJ2-7|TRBV7-9|few
CASSSSRGGESPYEQYF
TGTGCCAGCAGCTCCTCGAGGGGGGGCGAGTCTCCCTACGAGCAGTACTTC
>TRBD1|TRBJ1-4|TRBV19|once
CASSESGTEHGKLFF
TGTGCCAGTAGTGAATCCGGGACAGAGCATGGAAAACTGTTTTTT
>NA|TRBJ2-3|TRBV10-3|NA
CAISDPRDTLNTDTQYF
TGTGCCATCAGTGACCCTCGGGACACACTTAACACAGATACGCAGTATTTT
>TRBD2|TRBJ2-7|TRBV27|NA
CASSRLAGGPGGSYEQYF
TGTGCCAGCAGTAGACTAGCGGGAGGGCCTGGGGGCTCCTACGAGCAGTACTTC
>TRBD2|TRBJ2-1|TRBV7-9|NA
CASSLGGRFNNEQFF
TGTGCCAGCAGCTTGGGCGGGAGGTTTAACAATGAGCAGTTCTTC
>NA|TRBJ1-6|TRBV5-1|NA
CASSLGAGKSRGSPLHF
TGCGCCAGCAGCTTGGGGGCAGGGAAGTCCCGCGGTTCACCCCTCCACTTT
>TRBD1|TRBJ1-6|TRBV7-6|NA
CASSPFPQGTNSPLHF
TGTGCCAGCAGCCCATTCCCACAGGGGACGAATTCACCCCTCCACTTT
>TRBD1|TRBJ1-4|TRBV3-1/TRBV3-2|NA
CASSPWTGGEKLFF
TGTGCCAGCAGCCCATGGACAGGGGGTGAAAAACTGTTTTTT
>TRBD2|TRBJ2-5|TRBV5-4|many
CASSSPWGREETQYF
TGTGCCAGCAGCTCGCCATGGGGGAGGGAAGAGACCCAGTACTTC
>NA|TRBJ2-4|TRBV4-3|NA
CASSQDLGGRGNIQYF
TGCGCCAGCAGCCAAGATTTGGGGGGGCGGGGGAACATTCAGTACTTC
>TRBD1|TRBJ1-1|TRBV11-2|once
CASSEQGEAEAFF
TGTGCCAGCAGCGAACAGGGGGAGGCTGAAGCTTTCTTT
>NA|TRBJ1-1|TRBV3-1/TRBV3-2|medium-sized
CASSQTPPWALNTEAFF
TGTGCCAGCAGCCAAACCCCACCGTGGGCACTGAACACTGAAGCTTTCTTT
>TRBD1|TRBJ1-2|TRBV27|NA
CASSFTPPGGGYTF
TGTGCCAGCAGTTTTACCCCCCCAGGGGGGGGCTACACCTTC
>NA|TRBJ1-1|TRBV29-1|NA
CSEAPGTEAFF
TGCAGCGAGGCCCCGGGGACTGAAGCTTTCTTT
>TRBD2|TRBJ2-3|TRBV6-2/TRBV6-3|NA
CASSYSVAGGPLTDTQYF
TGTGCCAGCAGTTACTCGGTAGCGGGAGGGCCGCTCACAGATACGCAGTATTTT
>TRBD1|TRBJ1-1|TRBV19|NA
CASVEGQGMTEAFF
TGTGCCTCAGTAGAGGGACAGGGGATGACTGAAGCTTTCTTT
>TRBD1|TRBJ1-1|TRBV27|once
CASSLSTGGFQGGTEAFF
TGTGCCAGCAGTTTATCGACAGGGGGGTTCCAAGGAGGGACTGAAGCTTTCTTT
>NA|TRBJ2-7|TRBV11-2|NA
CASSLLGLTYEQYF
TGTGCCAGCAGCCTCTTGGGACTTACCTACGAGCAGTACTTC
>TRBD1|TRBJ2-5|TRBV7-2|NA
CASSSNRGKETQYF
TGTGCCAGCAGCTCAAACAGGGGTAAAGAGACCCAGTACTTC
>TRBD2|TRBJ2-7|TRBV6-2/TRBV6-3|NA
CASSYLILTSGLSYEQYF
TGTGCCAGCAGTTACTTGATTCTGACTAGCGGGTTGTCCTACGAGCAGTACTTC
>TRBD2|TRBJ2-1|TRBV7-8|NA
CASSLGLAGSEQFF
TGTGCCAGCAGCTTAGGACTAGCTGGGAGTGAGCAGTTCTTC
>NA|TRBJ1-5|TRBV12-5|NA
CASGLAGNQPQHF
TGTGCTAGTGGTTTGGCGGGGAATCAGCCCCAGCATTTT
>NA|TRBJ2-7|TRBV12-3/TRBV12-4|NA
CASSSSGPSQQYF
TGTGCCAGCAGTTCAAGCGGCCCCTCACAGCAGTACTTC
>NA|TRBJ1-1|TRBV6-5|few
CASSSRVNTEAFF
TGTGCCAGCAGTAGTCGGGTGAACACTGAAGCTTTCTTT
>NA|TRBJ1-2|TRBV2|NA
CASSARSERSYGYTF
TGTGCCAGCAGTGCGAGGTCCGAGAGGAGCTATGGCTACACCTTC
>TRBD1|TRBJ1-2|TRBV5-1|NA
CASSTGQSSGGYTF
TGCGCCAGCAGCACGGGACAGTCGAGTGGGGGCTACACCTTC
>NA|TRBJ1-1|TRBV5-6|NA
CASSLMRGTEAFF
TGTGCCAGCAGCTTGATGCGGGGTACTGAAGCTTTCTTT
>NA|TRBJ1-2|TRBV24-1|NA
CATSDFRGNGYTF
TGTGCCACCAGTGATTTTCGGGGGAACGGCTACACCTTC
>NA|TRBJ2-1|TRBV29-1|NA
CSVVLALSYNEQFF
TGCAGCGTTGTTCTAGCGCTGTCCTACAATGAGCAGTTCTTC
>NA|TRBJ2-7|TRBV19|once
CASSEGPGEQYF
TGTGCCAGCTCGGAGGGCCCCGGCGAGCAGTACTTC
>NA|TRBJ2-7|TRBV11-2|few
CASSSTTSSYEQYF
TGTGCCAGCAGCTCGACTACATCTTCGTACGAGCAGTACTTC
>NA|TRBJ2-1|TRBV7-2|NA
CASSLGASRNEQFF
TGTGCCAGCAGCTTAGGGGCTAGCCGGAATGAGCAGTTCTTC
>NA|TRBJ1-5|TRBV21-1|NA
CASDSRDSRNQPQHF
TGTGCCAGCGATTCCCGGGACAGTCGCAATCAGCCCCAGCATTTT
>TRBD1|TRBJ1-2|TRBV9|NA
CASRLGTGGYGYTF
TGTGCCAGCAGGTTGGGGACAGGGGGCTATGGCTACACCTTC
>TRBD2|TRBJ2-6|TRBV9|NA
CASSNQGLAGGPGANVLTF
TGTGCCAGCAGCAACCAGGGACTAGCGGGAGGGCCTGGGGCCAACGTCCTGACTTTC
>TRBD1|TRBJ1-1|TRBV5-6|NA
CASSTLQGADTEAFF
TGTGCCAGCAGCACTTTACAGGGGGCAGACACTGAAGCTTTCTTT
>TRBD1|TRBJ2-1|TRBV9|NA
CASSPRTGGANDEQFF
TGTGCCAGCAGCCCCCGGACAGGGGGCGCAAATGATGAGCAGTTCTTC
>TRBD1|TRBJ2-7|TRBV9|NA
CASSPTGGLSYEQYF
TGTGCCAGCAGCCCAACAGGGGGATTATCCTACGAGCAGTACTTC
>TRBD2|TRBJ2-1|TRBV20-1|few
CSASSFREGNEQFF
TGCAGTGCTAGTTCTTTTCGGGAGGGCAATGAGCAGTTCTTC
>NA|TRBJ2-3|TRBV3-1/TRBV3-2|few
CASSPGTLLLTDTQYF
TGTGCCAGCAGCCCCGGGACTCTCCTCCTCACAGATACGCAGTATTTT
>NA|TRBJ2-1|TRBV6-5|NA
CASSSSGASDFDEQFF
TGTGCCAGCAGTTCCTCAGGGGCTAGTGACTTCGATGAGCAGTTCTTC
>TRBD1|TRBJ1-2|TRBV3-1/TRBV3-2|NA
CASSQANRGGYTF
TGTGCCAGCAGCCAAGCTAACAGGGGAGGCTACACCTTC